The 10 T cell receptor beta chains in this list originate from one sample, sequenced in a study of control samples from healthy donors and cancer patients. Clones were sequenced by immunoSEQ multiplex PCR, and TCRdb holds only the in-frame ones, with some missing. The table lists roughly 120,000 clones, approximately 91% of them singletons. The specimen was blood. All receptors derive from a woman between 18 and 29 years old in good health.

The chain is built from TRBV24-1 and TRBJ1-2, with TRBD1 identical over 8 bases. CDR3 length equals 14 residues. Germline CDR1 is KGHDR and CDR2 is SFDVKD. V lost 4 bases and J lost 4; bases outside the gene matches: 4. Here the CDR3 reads CATSEAGTGYGYTF. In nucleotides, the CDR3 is TGTGCCACCAGTGAGGCCGGGACAGGCTATGGCTACACCTTC.

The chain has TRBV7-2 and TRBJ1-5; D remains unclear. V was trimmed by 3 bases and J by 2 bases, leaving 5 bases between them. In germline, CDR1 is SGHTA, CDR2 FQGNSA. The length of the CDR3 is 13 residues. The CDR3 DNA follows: TGTGCCAGCAGCTTTTCCCGCAATCAGCCCCAGCATTTT. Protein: CASSFSRNQPQHF.

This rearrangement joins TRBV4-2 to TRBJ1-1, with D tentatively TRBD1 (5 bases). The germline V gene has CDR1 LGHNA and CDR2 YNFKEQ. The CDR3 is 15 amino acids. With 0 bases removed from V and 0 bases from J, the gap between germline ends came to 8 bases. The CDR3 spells CASSQETVMNTEAFF. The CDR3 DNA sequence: TGTGCCAGCAGCCAAGAGACAGTGATGAACACTGAAGCTTTCTTT.

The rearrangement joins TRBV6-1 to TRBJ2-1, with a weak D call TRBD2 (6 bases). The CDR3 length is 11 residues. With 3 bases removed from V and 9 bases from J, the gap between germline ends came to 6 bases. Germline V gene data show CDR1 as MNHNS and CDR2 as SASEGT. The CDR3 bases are TGTGCCAGCAGTGAGCGGGGTGAGCAGTTCTTC. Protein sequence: CASSERGEQFF.

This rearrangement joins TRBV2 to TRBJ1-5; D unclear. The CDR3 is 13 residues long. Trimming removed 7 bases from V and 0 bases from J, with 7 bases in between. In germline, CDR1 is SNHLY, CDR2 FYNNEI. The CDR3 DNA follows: TGTGCCAGCATGGGTGATAGCAATCAGCCCCAGCATTTT. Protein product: CASMGDSNQPQHF. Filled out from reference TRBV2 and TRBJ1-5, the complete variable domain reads EPEVTQTPSHQVTQMGQEVILRCVPISNHLYFYWYRQILGQKVEFLVSFYNNEISEKSEIFDDQFSVERPDGSNFTLKIRSTKLEDSAMYFCASMGDSNQPQHFGDGTRLSIL.

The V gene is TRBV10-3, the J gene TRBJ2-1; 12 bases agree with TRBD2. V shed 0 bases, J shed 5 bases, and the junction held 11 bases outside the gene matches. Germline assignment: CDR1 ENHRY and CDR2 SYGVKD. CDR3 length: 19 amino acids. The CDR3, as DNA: TGTGCCATCAGTGAGTCCGGGACTAGCGGGCTCTTGCGGGACAATGAGCAGTTCTTC. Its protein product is CAISESGTSGLLRDNEQFF.

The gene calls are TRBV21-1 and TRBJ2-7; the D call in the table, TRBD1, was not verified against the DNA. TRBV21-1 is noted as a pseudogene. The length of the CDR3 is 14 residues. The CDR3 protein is CASSKSGLSYEQYF. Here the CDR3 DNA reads TGTGCCAGCAGCAAGTCAGGTCTCTCCTACGAGCAGTACTTC.

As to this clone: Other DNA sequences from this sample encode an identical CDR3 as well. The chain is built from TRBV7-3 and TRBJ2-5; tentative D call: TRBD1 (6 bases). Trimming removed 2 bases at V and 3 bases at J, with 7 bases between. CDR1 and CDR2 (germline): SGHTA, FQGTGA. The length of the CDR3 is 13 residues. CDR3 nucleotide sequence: TGTGCCAGCAGCTTACACAGGGAAGAGACCCAGTACTTC. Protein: CASSLHREETQYF.

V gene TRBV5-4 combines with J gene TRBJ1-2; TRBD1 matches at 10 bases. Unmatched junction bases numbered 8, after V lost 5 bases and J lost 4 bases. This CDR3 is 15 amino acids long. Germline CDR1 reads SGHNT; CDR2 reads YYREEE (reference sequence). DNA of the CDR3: TGTGCCAGCAGGTCCCGGGACAGGGGCCTCTATGGCTACACCTTC. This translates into CASRSRDRGLYGYTF.

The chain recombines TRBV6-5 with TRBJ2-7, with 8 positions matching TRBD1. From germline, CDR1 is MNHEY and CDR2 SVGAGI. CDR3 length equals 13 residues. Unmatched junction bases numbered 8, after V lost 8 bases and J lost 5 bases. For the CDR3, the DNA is TGTGCCAGCTGCCTTAAACAGGGGGACGAGCAGTACTTC. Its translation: CASCLKQGDEQYF.